Listed below are T cell receptor beta chains from one sample, sequenced in a study of Graves' ophthalmopathy and Graves' hyperthyroidism. One entry per CDR3 protein, called by TCRdb with MiXCR from the multiplex PCR reads. The sample contains about 370,000 distinct CDR3 sequences, 18% of which appear only once. The sample consisted of peripheral blood. The receptors were gathered from a woman younger than 30 with Graves' ophthalmopathy. Both conserved end residues are part of each CDR3. A D gene is named only where the DNA matches it firmly. Size is omitted from some rows. Given values are once, few, many or a class for expanded clones.

clone_size: .
d_call: .
j_call: TRBJ2-7
v_call: TRBV6-5
cdr3_nt: TGTGCCAGCAGTTACGGGGGGGCTTACTACGAGCAGTACTTC
cdr3_aa: CASSYGGAYYEQYF

clone_size: many
d_call: .
j_call: TRBJ1-5
v_call: TRBV20-1
cdr3_nt: TGCAGTGCTAGGTCTCCGGTTGGAGGGGAGCCCCAGCATTTT
cdr3_aa: CSARSPVGGEPQHF

clone_size: .
d_call: TRBD1
j_call: TRBJ1-1
v_call: TRBV2
cdr3_nt: TGTGCCAGCGCAGGGGGCGGCGACACTGAAGCTTTCTTT
cdr3_aa: CASAGGGDTEAFF

clone_size: .
d_call: .
j_call: TRBJ2-7
v_call: TRBV6-2/TRBV6-3
cdr3_nt: TGTGCCAGCAGTTCCCCGATGACCTACGAGCAGTACTTC
cdr3_aa: CASSSPMTYEQYF

clone_size: many
d_call: TRBD2
j_call: TRBJ2-2
v_call: TRBV6-1
cdr3_nt: TGTGCCAGCAAACAGCGGGGGGCCTTGAACACCGGGGAGCTGTTTTTT
cdr3_aa: CASKQRGALNTGELFF

clone_size: many
d_call: .
j_call: TRBJ1-1
v_call: TRBV6-1
cdr3_nt: TGTGCCAGTAACCAGGGGCTGAACACTGAAGCTTTCTTT
cdr3_aa: CASNQGLNTEAFF

clone_size: many
d_call: .
j_call: TRBJ1-1
v_call: TRBV20-1
cdr3_nt: TGCAGTGCTAGACGGACGGGTCTTATGAACACTGAAGCTTTCTTT
cdr3_aa: CSARRTGLMNTEAFF

clone_size: .
d_call: .
j_call: TRBJ1-5
v_call: TRBV6-2/TRBV6-3
cdr3_nt: TGTGCCAGCAGTTACTCCAGCAGAAATCAGCCCCAGCATTTT
cdr3_aa: CASSYSSRNQPQHF

clone_size: .
d_call: TRBD1
j_call: TRBJ2-7
v_call: TRBV7-3
cdr3_nt: TGTGCCAGCAGCTCAGGCGGGACAGGGGGTTCAAAGAAGTACTTC
cdr3_aa: CASSSGGTGGSKKYF

clone_size: many
d_call: TRBD1
j_call: TRBJ2-7
v_call: TRBV5-1
cdr3_nt: TGCGCCAGCAGCTACCGGACAGGGGCCTACGAGCAGTACTTC
cdr3_aa: CASSYRTGAYEQYF

clone_size: many
d_call: TRBD1
j_call: TRBJ2-5
v_call: TRBV11-1
cdr3_nt: TGTGCCAGCAGCTTAACGACAGGGTTCGGAGAGACCCAGTACTTC
cdr3_aa: CASSLTTGFGETQYF

clone_size: many
d_call: TRBD1
j_call: TRBJ2-7
v_call: TRBV20-1
cdr3_nt: TGCAGTGCTAGAGATAACAGGGGCGTGATCGACGAGCAGTACTTC
cdr3_aa: CSARDNRGVIDEQYF

clone_size: many
d_call: TRBD2
j_call: TRBJ2-7
v_call: TRBV7-2
cdr3_nt: TGTGCCAGCAGCTTAGGGGTCCAGCGGGGCTACGAGCAGTACTTC
cdr3_aa: CASSLGVQRGYEQYF

clone_size: many
d_call: .
j_call: TRBJ2-7
v_call: TRBV4-1
cdr3_nt: TGCGCCAGCAGCCAAGATAAGGGCCCTGTCTCCGAGCAGTACTTC
cdr3_aa: CASSQDKGPVSEQYF

clone_size: many
d_call: .
j_call: TRBJ2-5
v_call: TRBV7-2
cdr3_nt: TGTGCCAGCAGCTTAAAAGGGGCTGGGGCCCAGTACTTC
cdr3_aa: CASSLKGAGAQYF